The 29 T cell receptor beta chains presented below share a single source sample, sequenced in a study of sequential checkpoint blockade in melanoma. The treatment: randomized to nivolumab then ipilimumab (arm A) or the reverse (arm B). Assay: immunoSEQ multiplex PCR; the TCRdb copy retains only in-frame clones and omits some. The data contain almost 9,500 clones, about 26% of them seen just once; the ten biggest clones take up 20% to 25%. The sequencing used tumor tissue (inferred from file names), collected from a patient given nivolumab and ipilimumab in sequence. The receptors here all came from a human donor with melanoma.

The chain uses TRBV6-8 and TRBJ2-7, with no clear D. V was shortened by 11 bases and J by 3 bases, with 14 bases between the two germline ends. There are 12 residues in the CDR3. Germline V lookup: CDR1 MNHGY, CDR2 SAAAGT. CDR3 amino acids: CAETLGLYEQYV. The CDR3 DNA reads TGTGCCGAAACGCTAGGCCTCTACGAGCAGTACGTC.

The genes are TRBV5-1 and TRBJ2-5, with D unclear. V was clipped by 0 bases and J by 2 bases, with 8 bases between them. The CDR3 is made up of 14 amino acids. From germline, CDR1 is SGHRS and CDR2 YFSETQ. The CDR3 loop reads CASSLGSIQETQYF. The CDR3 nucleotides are TGCGCCAGCAGCTTGGGGTCTATACAAGAGACCCAGTACTTC.

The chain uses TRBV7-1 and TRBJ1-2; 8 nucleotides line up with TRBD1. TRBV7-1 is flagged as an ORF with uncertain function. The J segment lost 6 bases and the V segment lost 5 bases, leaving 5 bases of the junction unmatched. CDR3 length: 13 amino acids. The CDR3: CASSTGTGNGYTF. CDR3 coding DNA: TGTGCCAGCAGCACAGGGACAGGCAATGGCTACACCTTC.

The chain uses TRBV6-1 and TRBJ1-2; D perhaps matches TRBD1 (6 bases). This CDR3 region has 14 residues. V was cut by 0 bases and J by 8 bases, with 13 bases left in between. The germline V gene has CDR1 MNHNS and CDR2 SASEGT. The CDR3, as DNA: TGTGCCAGCAGTGAAGCAAGACAGGCAGTGGGCTACACCTTC. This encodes CASSEARQAVGYTF.

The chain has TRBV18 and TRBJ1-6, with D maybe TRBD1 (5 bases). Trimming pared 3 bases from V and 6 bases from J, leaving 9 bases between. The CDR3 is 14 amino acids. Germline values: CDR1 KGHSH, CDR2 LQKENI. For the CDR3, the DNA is TGTGCCAGCTCACCCGACAGATTTAATTCACCCCTCCACTTT. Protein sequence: CASSPDRFNSPLHF.

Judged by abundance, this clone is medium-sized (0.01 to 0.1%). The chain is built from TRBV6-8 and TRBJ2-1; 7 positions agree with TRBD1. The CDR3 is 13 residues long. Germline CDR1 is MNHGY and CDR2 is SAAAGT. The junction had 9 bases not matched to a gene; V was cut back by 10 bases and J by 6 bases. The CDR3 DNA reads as TGTGCCATCGGAGAACAGGGGACCAATGAGCAGTTCTTC. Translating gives CAIGEQGTNEQFF.

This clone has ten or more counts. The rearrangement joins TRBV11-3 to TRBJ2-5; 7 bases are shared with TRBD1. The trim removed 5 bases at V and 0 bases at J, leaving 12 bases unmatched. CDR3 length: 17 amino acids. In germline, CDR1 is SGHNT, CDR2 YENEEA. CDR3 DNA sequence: TGTGCCAGCAGCCCAGGACAGGCCGTGATGTACCAAGAGACCCAGTACTTC. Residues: CASSPGQAVMYQETQYF.

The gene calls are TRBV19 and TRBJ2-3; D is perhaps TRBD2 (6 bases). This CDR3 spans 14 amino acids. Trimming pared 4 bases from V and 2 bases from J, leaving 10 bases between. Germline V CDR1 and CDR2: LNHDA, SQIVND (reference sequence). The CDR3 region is CASSRGRHTDTQYF. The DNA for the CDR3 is TGTGCCAGTAGTAGGGGGAGGCACACAGATACGCAGTATTTT.

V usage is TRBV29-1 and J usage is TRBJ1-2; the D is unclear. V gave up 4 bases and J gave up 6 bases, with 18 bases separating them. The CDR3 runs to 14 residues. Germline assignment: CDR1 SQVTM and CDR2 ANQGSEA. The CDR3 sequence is CSVVIQVSADGYTF. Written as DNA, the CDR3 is TGCAGCGTTGTGATTCAGGTCTCCGCGGATGGCTACACCTTC.

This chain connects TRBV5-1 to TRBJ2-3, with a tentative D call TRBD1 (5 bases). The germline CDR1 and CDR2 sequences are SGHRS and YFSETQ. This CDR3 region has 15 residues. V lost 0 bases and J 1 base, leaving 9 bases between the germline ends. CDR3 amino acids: CASSLVRVGTDTQYF. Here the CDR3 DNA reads TGCGCCAGCAGCTTGGTCAGGGTGGGCACAGATACGCAGTATTTT.

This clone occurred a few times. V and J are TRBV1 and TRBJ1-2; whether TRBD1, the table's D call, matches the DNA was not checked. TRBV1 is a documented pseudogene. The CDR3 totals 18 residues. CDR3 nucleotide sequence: TGCGCCAGCAGCCAAGGGATTTTGGACAGGACCTTCAACTATGGCTACACCTTC. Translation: CASSQGILDRTFNYGYTF.

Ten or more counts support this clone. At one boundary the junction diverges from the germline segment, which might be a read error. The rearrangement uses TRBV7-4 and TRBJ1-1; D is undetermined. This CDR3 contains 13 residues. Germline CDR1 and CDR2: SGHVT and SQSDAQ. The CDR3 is CATSRDVRTEAFF. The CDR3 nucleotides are TGTGCCACCAGCAGAGATGTAAGAACTGAAGCTTTCTTT.

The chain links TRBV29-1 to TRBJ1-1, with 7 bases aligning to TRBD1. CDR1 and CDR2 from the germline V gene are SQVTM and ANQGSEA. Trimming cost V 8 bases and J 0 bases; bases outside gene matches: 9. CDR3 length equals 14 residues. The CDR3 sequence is CSSPGGQMNTEAFF. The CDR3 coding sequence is TGCAGCTCTCCAGGGGGACAGATGAACACTGAAGCTTTCTTT.

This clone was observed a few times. CDR3 loop: CASRGQLHTDTQYF. The CDR3, as DNA: TGTGCCAGCAGGGGACAGTTACACACAGATACGCAGTATTTT. The chain has TRBV6-8 and TRBJ2-3; 7 nucleotides line up with TRBD1. Germline V gene data show CDR1 as MNHGY and CDR2 as SAAAGT. V shed 6 bases and J 2 bases; nucleotides not matched to a gene: 5. The length of the CDR3 is 14 residues.

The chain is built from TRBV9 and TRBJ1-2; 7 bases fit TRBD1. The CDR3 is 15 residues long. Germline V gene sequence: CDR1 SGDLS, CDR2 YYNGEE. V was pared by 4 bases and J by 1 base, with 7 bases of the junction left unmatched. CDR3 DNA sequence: TGTGCCAGCAGCTTAGGGACAGCAATTAACTATGGCTACACCTTC. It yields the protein CASSLGTAINYGYTF.

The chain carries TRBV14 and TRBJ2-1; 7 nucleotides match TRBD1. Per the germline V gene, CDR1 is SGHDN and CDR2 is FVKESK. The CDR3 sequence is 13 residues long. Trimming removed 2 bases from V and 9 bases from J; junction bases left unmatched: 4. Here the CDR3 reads CASSQNRDSEQFF. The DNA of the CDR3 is TGTGCCAGCAGCCAAAACAGGGACAGTGAGCAGTTCTTC.

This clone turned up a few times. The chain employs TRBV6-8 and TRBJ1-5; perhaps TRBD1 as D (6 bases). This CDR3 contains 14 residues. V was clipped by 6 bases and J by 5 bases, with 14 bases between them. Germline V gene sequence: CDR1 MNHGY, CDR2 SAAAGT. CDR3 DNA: TGTGCCAGCAGCTATTCCAGGGGTTATCAGCCCCAGCATTTT. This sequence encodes CASSYSRGYQPQHF.

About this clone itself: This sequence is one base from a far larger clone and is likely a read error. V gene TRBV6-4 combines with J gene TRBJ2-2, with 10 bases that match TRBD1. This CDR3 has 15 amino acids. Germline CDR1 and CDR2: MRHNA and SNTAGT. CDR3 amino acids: CASSYGTGAPGELFF. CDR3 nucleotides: TGCGCCAGCAGTTATGGGACAGGGGCGCCCGGGGAGCTGTTTTTT.

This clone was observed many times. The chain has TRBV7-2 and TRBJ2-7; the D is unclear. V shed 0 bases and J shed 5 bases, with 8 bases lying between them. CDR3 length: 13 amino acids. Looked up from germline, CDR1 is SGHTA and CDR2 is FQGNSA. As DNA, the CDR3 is TGTGCCAGCAGCTTAGCGCCGTCTCACGAGCAGTACGTC. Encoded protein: CASSLAPSHEQYV.

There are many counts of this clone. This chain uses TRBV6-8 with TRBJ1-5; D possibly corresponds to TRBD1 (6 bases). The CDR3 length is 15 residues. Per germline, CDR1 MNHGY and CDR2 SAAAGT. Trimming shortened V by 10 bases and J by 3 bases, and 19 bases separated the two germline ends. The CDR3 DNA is TGTGCCACTCAGGACAGCCGAAATAACAATCAGCCCCAGCATTTT. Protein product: CATQDSRNNNQPQHF.

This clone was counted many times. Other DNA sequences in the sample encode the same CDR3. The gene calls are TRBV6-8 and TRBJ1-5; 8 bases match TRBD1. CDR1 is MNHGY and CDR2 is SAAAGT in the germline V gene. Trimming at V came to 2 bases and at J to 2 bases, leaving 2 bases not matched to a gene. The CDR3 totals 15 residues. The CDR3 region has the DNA TGTGCCAGCAGTTACGGGGGACAGGGCAATCAGCCCCAGCATTTT. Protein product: CASSYGGQGNQPQHF.

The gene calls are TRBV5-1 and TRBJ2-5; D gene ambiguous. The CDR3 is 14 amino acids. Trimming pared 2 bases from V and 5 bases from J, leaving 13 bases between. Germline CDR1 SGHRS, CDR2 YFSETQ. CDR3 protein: CASSFDDPRETQYF. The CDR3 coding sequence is TGCGCCAGCAGCTTCGACGACCCTCGGGAGACCCAGTACTTC.

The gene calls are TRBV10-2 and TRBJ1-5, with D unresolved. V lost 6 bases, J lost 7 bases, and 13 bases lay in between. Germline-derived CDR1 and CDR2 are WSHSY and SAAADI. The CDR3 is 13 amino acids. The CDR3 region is CASRPSPQQPQHF. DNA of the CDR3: TGCGCCAGCAGGCCCAGTCCTCAACAGCCCCAGCATTTT.

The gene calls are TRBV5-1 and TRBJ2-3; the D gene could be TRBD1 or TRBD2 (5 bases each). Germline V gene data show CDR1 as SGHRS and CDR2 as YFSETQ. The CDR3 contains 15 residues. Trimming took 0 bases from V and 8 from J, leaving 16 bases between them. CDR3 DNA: TGCGCCAGCAGCTTGGCCGCAGGCTTGGGGGTTACGCAGTATTTT. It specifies CASSLAAGLGVTQYF.

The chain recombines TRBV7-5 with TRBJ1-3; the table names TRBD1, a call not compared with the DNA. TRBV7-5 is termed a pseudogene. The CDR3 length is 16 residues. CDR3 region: CASSLPTGNSGNTIYF. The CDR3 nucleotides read TGTGCCAGCAGCTTACCGACAGGAAACTCTGGAAACACCATATATTTT.

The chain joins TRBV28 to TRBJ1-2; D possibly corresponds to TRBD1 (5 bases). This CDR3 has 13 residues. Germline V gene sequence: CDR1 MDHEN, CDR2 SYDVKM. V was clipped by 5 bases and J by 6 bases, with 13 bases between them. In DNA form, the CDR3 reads TGTGCCAGCAGTCGAGGGACCGCCAATGGCTACACCTTC. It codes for CASSRGTANGYTF.

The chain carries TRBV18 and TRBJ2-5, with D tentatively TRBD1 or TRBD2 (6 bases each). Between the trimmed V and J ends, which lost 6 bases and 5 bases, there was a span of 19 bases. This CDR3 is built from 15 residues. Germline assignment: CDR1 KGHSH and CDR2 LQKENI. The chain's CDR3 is CASSPPVGGRETQYF. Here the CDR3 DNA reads TGTGCCAGCTCGCCCCCAGTGGGGGGCCGGGAGACCCAGTACTTC.

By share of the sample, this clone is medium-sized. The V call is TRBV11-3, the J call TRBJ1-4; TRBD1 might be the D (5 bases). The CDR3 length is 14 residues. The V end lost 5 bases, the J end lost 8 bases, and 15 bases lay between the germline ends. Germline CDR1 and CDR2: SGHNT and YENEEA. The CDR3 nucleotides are TGTGCCAGCAGCCTGGGGGGGAATCCGGAAAAACTGTTTTTT. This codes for CASSLGGNPEKLFF.

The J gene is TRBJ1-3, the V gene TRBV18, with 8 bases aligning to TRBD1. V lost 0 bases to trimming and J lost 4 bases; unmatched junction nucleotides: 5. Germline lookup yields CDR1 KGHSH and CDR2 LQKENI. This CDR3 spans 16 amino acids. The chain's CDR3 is CASSPPPRDRGNTIYF. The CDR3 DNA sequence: TGTGCCAGCTCACCACCACCTCGGGACAGGGGAAACACCATATATTTT.